Below, 2 T cell receptor beta chains from the same sample are listed, as sequenced in a study of blood T cells in healthy people across ages. A J-beta primer mix and a sample-barcoded 5' primer were used in a second PCR of about 6 to 12 cycles. Using its own MiXCR run on the 5' RACE reads, TCRdb lists one record per CDR3 protein. The sample records hundreds of thousands of distinct CDR3 sequences, roughly 48% being singletons. The sequenced sample was blood. The receptors originated from a man aged 30 to 39 in good health.

This chain connects TRBV6-2 or TRBV6-3 to TRBJ2-7, with D maybe TRBD2 (7 bases). V was pared by 8 bases and J by 3 bases, with 20 bases between. Germline lookup yields CDR1 MNHEY and CDR2 SVGEGT. CDR3 length: 15 residues. CDR3 DNA sequence: TGTGCCAGCGGGGGGGCGTCTTTTTCGATCTACGAGCAGTACTTC. Translated, it gives CASGGASFSIYEQYF.

The gene calls are TRBV18 and TRBJ1-5, with 12 bases lining up with TRBD1. Germline V CDR1 and CDR2: KGHSH, LQKENI. This CDR3 has 18 amino acids. Unmatched junction bases numbered 5, after V lost 0 bases and J lost 2 bases. The CDR3 bases are TGTGCCAGCTCACCACCGGGACAGGGGGCAGGTGGCAATCAGCCCCAGCATTTT. Its translation: CASSPPGQGAGGNQPQHF.